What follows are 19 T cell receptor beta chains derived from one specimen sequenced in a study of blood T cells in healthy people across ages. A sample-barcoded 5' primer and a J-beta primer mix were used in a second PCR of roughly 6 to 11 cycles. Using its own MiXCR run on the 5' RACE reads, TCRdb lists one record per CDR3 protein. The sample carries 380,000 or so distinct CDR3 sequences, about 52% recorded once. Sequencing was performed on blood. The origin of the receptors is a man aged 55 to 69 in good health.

CDR3 DNA sequence: TGTGCCAGCAGCAAAGGAGGGCAAGGGGGGGAGGCCCAGTACTTC. It codes for CASSKGGQGGEAQYF. J is TRBJ2-4 and V is TRBV21-1; the table calls TRBD1, which could not be checked here. TRBV21-1 is recorded as a pseudogene. The CDR3 is 15 amino acids.

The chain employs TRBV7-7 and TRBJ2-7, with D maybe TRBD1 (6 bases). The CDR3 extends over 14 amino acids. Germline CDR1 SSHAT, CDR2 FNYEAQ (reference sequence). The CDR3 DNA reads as TGTGCTGGCAGCCCTGGACAGACCTCCTACGAGCAGTACTTC. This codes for CAGSPGQTSYEQYF. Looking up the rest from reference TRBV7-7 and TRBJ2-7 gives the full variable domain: GAGVSQSPRYKVTKRGQDVTLRCDPISSHATLYWYQQALGQGPEFLTYFNYEAQPDKSGLPSDRFSAERPEGSISTLTIQRTEQRDSAMYRCAGSPGQTSYEQYFGPGTRLTVT.

CDR3 sequence: CASSLSGGAQYF. The CDR3 DNA reads TGTGCCAGCAGTCTTAGCGGGGGGGCCCAGTACTTC. The chain employs TRBV3-1 and TRBJ2-5; 11 nucleotides align to TRBD2. Germline V CDR1 and CDR2: LGHDT, YNNKEL (reference sequence). J was trimmed by 9 bases and V by 6 bases; bases with no gene match: 3. This CDR3 is 12 amino acids long.

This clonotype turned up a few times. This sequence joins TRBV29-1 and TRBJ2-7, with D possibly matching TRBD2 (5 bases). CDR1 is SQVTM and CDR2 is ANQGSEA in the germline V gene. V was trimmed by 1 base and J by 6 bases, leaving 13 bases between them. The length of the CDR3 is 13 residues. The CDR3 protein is CSVEGENLGEQYF. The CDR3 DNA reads TGCAGCGTTGAAGGGGAGAATCTTGGCGAGCAGTACTTC.

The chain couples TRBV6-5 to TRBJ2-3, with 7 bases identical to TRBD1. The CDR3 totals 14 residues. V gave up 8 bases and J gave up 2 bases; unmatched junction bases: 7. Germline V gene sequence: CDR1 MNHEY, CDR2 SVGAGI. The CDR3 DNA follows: TGTGCCAGCCGACGGGACAGAGCCACAGATACGCAGTATTTT. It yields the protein CASRRDRATDTQYF.

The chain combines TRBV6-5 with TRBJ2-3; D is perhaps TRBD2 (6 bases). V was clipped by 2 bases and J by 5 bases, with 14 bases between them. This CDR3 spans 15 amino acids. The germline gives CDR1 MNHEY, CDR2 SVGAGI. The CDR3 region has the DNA TGTGCCAGCAGTTACCAGGCGGGGCGGGGAGATACGCAGTATTTT. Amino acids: CASSYQAGRGDTQYF.

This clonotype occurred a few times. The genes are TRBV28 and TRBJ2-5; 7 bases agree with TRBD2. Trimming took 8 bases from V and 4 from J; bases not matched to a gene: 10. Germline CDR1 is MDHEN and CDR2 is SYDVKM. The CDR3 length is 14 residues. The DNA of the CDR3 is TGTGCCAGCCGAGAGGGAGGGCCAGGAGAGACCCAGTACTTC. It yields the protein CASREGGPGETQYF.

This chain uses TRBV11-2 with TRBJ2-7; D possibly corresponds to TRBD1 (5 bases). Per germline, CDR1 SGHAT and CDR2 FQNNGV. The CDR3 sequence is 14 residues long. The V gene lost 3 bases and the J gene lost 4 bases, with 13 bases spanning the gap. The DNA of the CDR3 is TGTGCCAGCAGCTTTCCCCCAGGGATATACGAGCAGTACTTC. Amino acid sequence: CASSFPPGIYEQYF.

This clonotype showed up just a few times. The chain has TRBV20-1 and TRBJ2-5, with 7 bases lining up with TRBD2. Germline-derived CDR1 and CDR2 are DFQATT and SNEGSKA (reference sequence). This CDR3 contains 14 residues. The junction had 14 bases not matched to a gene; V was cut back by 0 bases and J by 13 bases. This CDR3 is CSARDPGGAGALYF. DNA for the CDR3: TGCAGTGCTAGAGATCCAGGTGGGGCGGGAGCCCTGTACTTC.

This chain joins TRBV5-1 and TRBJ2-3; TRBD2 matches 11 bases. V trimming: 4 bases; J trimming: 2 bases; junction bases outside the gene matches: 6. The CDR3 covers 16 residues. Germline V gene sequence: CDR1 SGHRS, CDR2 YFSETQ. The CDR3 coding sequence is TGCGCCAGCAGCACCGGGACTAGCGGCTCCACAGATACGCAGTATTTT. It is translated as CASSTGTSGSTDTQYF.

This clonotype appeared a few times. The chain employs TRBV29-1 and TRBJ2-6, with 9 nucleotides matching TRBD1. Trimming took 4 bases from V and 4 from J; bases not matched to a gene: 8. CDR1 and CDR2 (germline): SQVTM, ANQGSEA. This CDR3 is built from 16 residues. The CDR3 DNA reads TGCAGCGTTGTACGGGACAGGGACTCCGGGGCCAACGTCCTGACTTTC. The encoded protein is CSVVRDRDSGANVLTF.

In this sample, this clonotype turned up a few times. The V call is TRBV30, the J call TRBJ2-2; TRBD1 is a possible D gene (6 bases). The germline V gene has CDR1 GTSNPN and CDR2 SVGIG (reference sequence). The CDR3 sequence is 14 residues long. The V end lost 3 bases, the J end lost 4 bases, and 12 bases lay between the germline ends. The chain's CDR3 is CAWSRAGATGELFF. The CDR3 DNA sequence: TGTGCCTGGAGCAGGGCAGGGGCCACCGGGGAGCTGTTTTTT.

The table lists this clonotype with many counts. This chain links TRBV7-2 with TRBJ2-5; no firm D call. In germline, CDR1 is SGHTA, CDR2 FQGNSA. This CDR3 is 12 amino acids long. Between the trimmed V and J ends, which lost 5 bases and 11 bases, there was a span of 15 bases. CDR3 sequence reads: CASSPTSPEQYF. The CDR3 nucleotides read TGTGCCAGCAGCCCAACGAGCCCTGAGCAGTACTTC.

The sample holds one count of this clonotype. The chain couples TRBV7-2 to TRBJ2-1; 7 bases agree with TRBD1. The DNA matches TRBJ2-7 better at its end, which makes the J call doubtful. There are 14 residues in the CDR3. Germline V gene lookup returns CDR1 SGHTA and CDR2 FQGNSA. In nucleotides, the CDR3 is TGTGCCAGCAGCTTAGAGACAGGGTACAATGAGCAGTACTTC. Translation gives CASSLETGYNEQYF.

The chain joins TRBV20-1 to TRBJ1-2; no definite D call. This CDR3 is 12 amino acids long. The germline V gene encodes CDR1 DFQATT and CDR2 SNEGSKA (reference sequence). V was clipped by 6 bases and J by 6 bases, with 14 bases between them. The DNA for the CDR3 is TGCAGTGCCCCCTGGACTGACGATGGCTACACCTTC. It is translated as CSAPWTDDGYTF.

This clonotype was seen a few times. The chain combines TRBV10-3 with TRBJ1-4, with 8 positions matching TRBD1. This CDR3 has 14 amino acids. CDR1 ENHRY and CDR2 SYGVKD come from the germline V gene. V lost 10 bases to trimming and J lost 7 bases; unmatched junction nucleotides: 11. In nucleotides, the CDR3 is TGTGCCACACAGCCAGGGGGCCAGGCTGAAAAACTGTTTTTT. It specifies CATQPGGQAEKLFF.

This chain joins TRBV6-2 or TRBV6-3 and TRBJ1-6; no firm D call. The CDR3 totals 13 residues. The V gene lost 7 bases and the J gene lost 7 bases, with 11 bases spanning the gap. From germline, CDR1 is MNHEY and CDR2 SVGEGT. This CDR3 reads CASNAFGNSPLHF. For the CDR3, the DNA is TGTGCCAGCAATGCGTTCGGGAATTCACCCCTCCACTTT.

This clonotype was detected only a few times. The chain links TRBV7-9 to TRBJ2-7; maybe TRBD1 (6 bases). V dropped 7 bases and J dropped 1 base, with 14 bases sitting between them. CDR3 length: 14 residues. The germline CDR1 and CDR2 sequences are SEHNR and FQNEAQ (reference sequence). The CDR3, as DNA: TGTGCCAGCAAACCATCAGGGGATTCCTACGAGCAGTACTTC. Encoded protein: CASKPSGDSYEQYF. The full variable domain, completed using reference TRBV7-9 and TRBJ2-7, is DTGVSQNPRHKITKRGQNVTFRCDPISEHNRLYWYRQTLGQGPEFLTYFQNEAQLEKSRLLSDRFSAERPKGSFSTLEIQRTEQGDSAMYLCASKPSGDSYEQYFGPGTRLTVT.

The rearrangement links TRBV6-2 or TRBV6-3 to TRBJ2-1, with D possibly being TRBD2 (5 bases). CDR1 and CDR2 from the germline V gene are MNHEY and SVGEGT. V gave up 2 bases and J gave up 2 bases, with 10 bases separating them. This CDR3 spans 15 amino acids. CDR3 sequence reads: CASSYVGAPYNEQFF. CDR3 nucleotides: TGTGCCAGCAGTTACGTGGGAGCGCCCTACAATGAGCAGTTCTTC.